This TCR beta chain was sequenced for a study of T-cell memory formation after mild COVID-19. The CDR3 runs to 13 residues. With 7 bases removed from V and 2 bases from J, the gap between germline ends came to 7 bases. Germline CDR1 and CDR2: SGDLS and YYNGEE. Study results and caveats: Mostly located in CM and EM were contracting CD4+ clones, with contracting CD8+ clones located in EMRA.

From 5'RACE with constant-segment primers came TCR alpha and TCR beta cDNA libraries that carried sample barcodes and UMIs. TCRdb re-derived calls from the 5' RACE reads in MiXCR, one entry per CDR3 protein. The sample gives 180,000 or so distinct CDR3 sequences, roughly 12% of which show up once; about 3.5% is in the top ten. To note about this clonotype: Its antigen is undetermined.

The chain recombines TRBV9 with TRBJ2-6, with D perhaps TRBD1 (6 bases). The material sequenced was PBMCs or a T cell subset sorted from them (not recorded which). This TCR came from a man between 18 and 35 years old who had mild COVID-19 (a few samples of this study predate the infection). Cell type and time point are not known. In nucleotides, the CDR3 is TGTGCCAGCCAGGGGACTGGGGCCAACGTCCTGACTTTC. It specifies CASQGTGANVLTF.